This paragraph reports one T cell receptor beta chain. The germline CDR1 and CDR2 sequences are DFQATT and SNEGSKA (reference sequence). The CDR3 loop spans 13 amino acids. Trimming pared 4 bases from V and 2 bases from J, leaving 10 bases between. TCRdb itself ran the RT-PCR reads through MiXCR, one entry per CDR3 protein. The repertoire consists of more than 550,000 distinct CDR3 sequences, with 12% to 15% occurring once and the leading ten covering 3.6%. The chain carries TRBV20-1 and TRBJ2-3, with D possibly TRBD2 on 5 matching bases. Sequenced input: memory CD4+ T cells from blood. The sequence was obtained from a female donor in good health, serving as a healthy control. Here the CDR3 DNA reads TGCAGTGCTAAAGAGCGGACCACAGATACGCAGTATTTT. Residues: CSAKERTTDTQYF.